This T cell receptor (beta chain) originates from a study of blood T cell repertoires in COVID-19 (dated by TCRdb to 2019 to 2021). About the full investigation: Samples from collaborators originated in the United States, Italy and Spain and spanned both the acute and convalescent phases of COVID-19. The material from the prospective study consisted of cDNA or gDNA derived from T cells, B-cell-depleted T cells, or PBMCs. Subjects who had been exposed to COVID-19, were actively infected with it, or had recovered from it provided the deeply sampled blood TCRbeta repertoires that made up the dataset. The repertoires were made available in a free public database intended to serve as a resource for research on the immune response to SARS-CoV-2. The samples were drawn from two sources: the first 160 participants of the ongoing ImmuneRACE study, and about 1,300 subjects contributed by 6 global collaborators. Sample metadata almost always included a de-identified subject ID, COVID-19 status, age in years and sex. Where available, HLA class I and class II types were taken from metadata supplied by the sample provider and were not determined by assay-based typing. What the study reported, not specific to this receptor: The quantity of clinical and demographic metadata differed by source and by participant and was supplied without curation.

The collaborating institutions used their own protocols to collect whole blood in K2EDTA tubes. Collaborator samples were shipped for TCRbeta analysis as frozen whole blood, isolated PBMCs, or DNA extracted from either sample type. TCRbeta CDR3 regions were amplified from genomic DNA by means of the immunoSEQ Assay, a bias-controlled multiplex PCR. The source study handled its data this way. The number of nucleated cells in each sample was estimated from the amplification of reference gene primers within the assay. To quantify the absolute abundance of each unique TCRbeta CDR3 rearrangement, sequence reads were collapsed and filtered. For each sample, productive Simpson clonality was calculated as the square root of Simpson's diversity index over productive rearrangements. Drawn from immuneACCESS, this table holds only the in-frame rearrangements with V and J called that TCRdb kept. Clones are partly lost; checked studies trace under half to an unresolved V gene and leave the rest unexplained. From that table come the V and J calls and clone size; the DNA was used to work out D and trimming. The sample has 91,000 or so clones on record, approximately 87% of them singletons. The ten largest clones capture over 15% of the sample.

About this clone: Its antigen is currently not known. Base quality data are lacking; no much larger clone is found one base away.

Between the V and J ends, shortened by 6 bases and 1 base respectively, the junction contains 12 bases. Inclusive of the bounding cysteine and phenylalanine, the CDR3 is 14 residues long. The CDR3 DNA has 42 bases and is translated from base 1. The germline V gene supplies CDR1 SNHLY and CDR2 FYNNEI. The sequenced sample consisted of peripheral blood. The chain uses TRBV2 and TRBJ1-1, with TRBD1 as a weak D call on 5 bases. This receptor was obtained from a human donor in a cohort sampled during active COVID-19. CDR3 sequence: CASSPPGGNTEAFF. In nucleotides, the sequence is TGTGCCAGCAGCCCCCCGGGGGGGAACACTGAAGCTTTCTTT.